This T cell receptor (beta chain) comes out of a study of cytomegalovirus exposure and HLA in healthy donors. Study-level information: The study's early data release held roughly 91 million unique TCRs from HLA-typed donors. Overall study findings and caveats: At a 0.05 false discovery rate, a later analysis found 18,000 or so TCR beta sequences to be associated with HLA alleles. Presence/absence analyses assumed roughly uniform sequencing depth across donors. Only CMV serostatus was available as immune exposure information.

For this clone: The target antigen is unknown.

The PCR employed 60 Vbeta primers together with 13 Jbeta primers. Sequencing used immunoSEQ multiplex PCR; TCRdb keeps in-frame clones, though not all of them. The sample holds 75,000 to 100,000 clones, approximately 80% seen once. CDR1 and CDR2 (germline): MNHNS, SASEGT. The CDR3 has 14 amino acids. V was trimmed by 1 base and J by 11 bases, leaving 12 bases between them. The source of this sequence is a man in his forties or fifties in good health and CMV-seronegative. Sequencing used PBMCs. The chain carries TRBV6-1 and TRBJ1-6; D unclear. CDR3 DNA sequence: TGTGCCAGCAGTGAAGTGTACCCTGGGCCACCCCTCCACTTT. It is translated as CASSEVYPGPPLHF.